The 8 T cell receptor beta chains below all came from one sample that was sequenced in a study of T cell responses to AZD1222 COVID-19 vaccine (dated by TCRdb to the early 2020s). The time point label, read with the paper, signifies: baseline before first vaccination. Receptor amplification or capture employed the immunoSEQ multiplex PCR assay. This is the immuneACCESS table as TCRdb keeps it, with only in-frame sequences that have V and J called. A part of the clones is gone; compared with another copy, unresolved V genes explain less than half, and the rest is unexplained. The sample includes 150,000 to 200,000 clones, with around nine tenths observed a single time. The ten largest clonotypes hold 1.5% to 2% of the sample. Source: peripheral blood, taken on day 0 of AZD1222 vaccination. The source of these receptors is an adult in good health.

This rearrangement joins TRBV2 to TRBJ2-1, with 8 bases that match TRBD2. Per the germline V gene, CDR1 is SNHLY and CDR2 is FYNNEI. The CDR3 extends over 15 amino acids. Trimming took 2 bases from V and 4 from J; bases not matched to a gene: 4. DNA of the CDR3: TGTGCCAGCAGTGAAAGGGCTAGCGGGTACAATGAGCAGTTCTTC. It codes for CASSERASGYNEQFF.

The chain links TRBV28 to TRBJ1-2, with D possibly matching TRBD1 (5 bases). CDR1 is MDHEN and CDR2 is SYDVKM in the germline V gene. This CDR3 region has 16 residues. V was cut by 3 bases and J by 8 bases, with 22 bases left in between. CDR3: CASSLEGEGKVRGYTF. Here the CDR3 DNA reads TGTGCCAGCAGTTTGGAAGGGGAGGGCAAGGTGCGGGGCTACACCTTC.

This chain connects TRBV27 to TRBJ1-1; D ambiguous. Trimming shortened V by 6 bases and J by 6 bases, and 14 bases separated the two germline ends. Germline V gene lookup returns CDR1 MNHEY and CDR2 SMNVEV (reference sequence). The CDR3 is 13 amino acids. CDR3 protein: CASSSSVPPEAFF. CDR3 nucleotides: TGTGCCAGCAGCTCCTCGGTTCCCCCTGAAGCTTTCTTT.

This chain links TRBV6-6 with TRBJ2-7, with 7 bases aligning to TRBD1. Germline values: CDR1 MNHNY, CDR2 SVGAGI (reference sequence). Trimming cost V 2 bases and J 5 bases; bases outside gene matches: 9. The CDR3 length is 15 residues. The chain's CDR3 is CASSYRIQTGNEQYV. In DNA form, the CDR3 reads TGTGCCAGCAGTTACCGCATCCAGACAGGGAACGAGCAGTACGTC.

The gene calls are TRBV4-1 and TRBJ2-5; TRBD1 matches 8 bases. Germline-derived CDR1 and CDR2 are MGHRA and YSYEKL. The CDR3 length is 15 residues. The trim removed 1 base at V and 1 base at J, leaving 2 bases unmatched. The CDR3 loop is CASSQAGTGQETQYF. Written as DNA, the CDR3 is TGCGCCAGCAGCCAAGCCGGGACAGGCCAAGAGACCCAGTACTTC.

The chain combines TRBV6-1 with TRBJ2-5, with unresolved D. Trimming left V 2 bases short and J 0 bases short, with 7 bases between. The CDR3 runs to 14 residues. Germline CDR1 and CDR2: MNHNS and SASEGT. CDR3 loop: CASSEYSYQETQYF. CDR3 DNA: TGTGCCAGCAGTGAATATAGTTACCAAGAGACCCAGTACTTC.

This CDR3 is CASGYRGRDTQYF. In DNA, the CDR3 is TGTGCCAGCGGATACAGGGGACGAGATACGCAGTATTTT. The chain has TRBV11-2 and TRBJ2-3; 7 nucleotides agree with TRBD1. Germline trimming cut 8 bases from V and 5 bases from J; bases unmatched to any gene: 7. CDR3 length: 13 residues. Germline CDR1 SGHAT, CDR2 FQNNGV.

This chain uses TRBV5-6 with TRBJ1-2; D remains ambiguous. This CDR3 region has 12 residues. V gave up 9 bases and J gave up 8 bases, with 17 bases separating them. The germline gives CDR1 SGHDT, CDR2 YYEEEE. The CDR3 nucleotides are TGTGCCACTTCCTGGTTGGAGAACGGCTACACCTTC. Its translation is CATSWLENGYTF.